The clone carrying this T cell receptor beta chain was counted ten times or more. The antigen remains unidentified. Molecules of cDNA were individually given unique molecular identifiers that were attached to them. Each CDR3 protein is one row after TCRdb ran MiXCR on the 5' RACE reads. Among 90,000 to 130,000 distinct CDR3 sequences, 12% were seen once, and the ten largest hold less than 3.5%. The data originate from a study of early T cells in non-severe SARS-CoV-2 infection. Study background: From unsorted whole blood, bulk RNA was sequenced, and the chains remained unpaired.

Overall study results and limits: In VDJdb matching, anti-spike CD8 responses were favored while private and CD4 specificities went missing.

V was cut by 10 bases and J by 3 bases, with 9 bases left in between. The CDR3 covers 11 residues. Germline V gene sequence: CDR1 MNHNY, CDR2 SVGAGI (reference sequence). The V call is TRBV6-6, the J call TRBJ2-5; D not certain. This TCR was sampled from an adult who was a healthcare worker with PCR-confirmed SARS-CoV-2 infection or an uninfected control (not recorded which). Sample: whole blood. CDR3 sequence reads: CAIGFEETQYF. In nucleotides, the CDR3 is TGTGCCATCGGATTCGAAGAGACCCAGTACTTC.